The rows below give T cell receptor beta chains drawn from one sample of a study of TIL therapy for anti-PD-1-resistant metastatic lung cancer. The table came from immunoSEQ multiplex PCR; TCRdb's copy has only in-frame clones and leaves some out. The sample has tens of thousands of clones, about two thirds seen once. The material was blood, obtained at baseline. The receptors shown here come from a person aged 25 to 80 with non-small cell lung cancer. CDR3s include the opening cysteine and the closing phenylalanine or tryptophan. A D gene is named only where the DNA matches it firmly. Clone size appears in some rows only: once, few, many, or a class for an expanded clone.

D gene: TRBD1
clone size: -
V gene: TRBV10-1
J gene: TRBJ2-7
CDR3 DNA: TGCGCCAGCAGTGACGGACAGGCGCCCGCCTACGAGCAGTACTTC
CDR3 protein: CASSDGQAPAYEQYF

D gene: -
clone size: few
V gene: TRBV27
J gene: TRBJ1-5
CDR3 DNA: TGTGCCAGCAGTACAGGGTCCAATCAGCCCCAGCATTTT
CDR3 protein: CASSTGSNQPQHF

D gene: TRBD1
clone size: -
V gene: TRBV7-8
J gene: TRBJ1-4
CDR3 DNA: TGTGCCAGCAGCCGACAGGGACCCGAAAAACTGTTTTTT
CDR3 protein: CASSRQGPEKLFF

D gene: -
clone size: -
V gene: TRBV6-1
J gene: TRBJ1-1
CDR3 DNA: TGTGCCAGCAGTGAAAGGCAAAGTTCTTCGGGAGCTTTCTTT
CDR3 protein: CASSERQSSSGAFF

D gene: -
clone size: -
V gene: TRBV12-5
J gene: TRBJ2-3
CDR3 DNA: TGTGCTAGTGGTTTCTCAGGCTCAGATACGCAGTATTTT
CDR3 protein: CASGFSGSDTQYF

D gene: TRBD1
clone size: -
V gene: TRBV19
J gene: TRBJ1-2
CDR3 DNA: TGTGCCAGTAGTACCCCTAACTTTCGACAGGGAAGTAAGGATGGCTACACCTTC
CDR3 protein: CASSTPNFRQGSKDGYTF

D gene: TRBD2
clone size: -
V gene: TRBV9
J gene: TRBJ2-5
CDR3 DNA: TGTGCCAGCGCACGGGGGGGGCAAGAGACCCAGTACTTC
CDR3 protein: CASARGGQETQYF

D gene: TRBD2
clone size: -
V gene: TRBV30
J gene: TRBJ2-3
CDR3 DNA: TGTGCCTGGAGCGTTGGACTAGCGGGAGCGGCAGATACGCAGTATTTT
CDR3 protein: CAWSVGLAGAADTQYF

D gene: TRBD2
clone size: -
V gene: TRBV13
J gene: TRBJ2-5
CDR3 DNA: TGTGCCAGCAGCCAGGGACTAGCGGCTACTCAAGAGACCCAGTACTTC
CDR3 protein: CASSQGLAATQETQYF

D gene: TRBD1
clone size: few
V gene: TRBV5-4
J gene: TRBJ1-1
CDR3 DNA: TGTGCCAGCAGCTATAGGGACAGGGGGAGAGGGTTTGAAGCTTTCTTT
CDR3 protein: CASSYRDRGRGFEAFF

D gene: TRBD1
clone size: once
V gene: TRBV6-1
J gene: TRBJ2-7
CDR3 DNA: TGTGCCAGCAGTGACAGGGGGCTCTCCTACGAGCAGTACTTC
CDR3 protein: CASSDRGLSYEQYF

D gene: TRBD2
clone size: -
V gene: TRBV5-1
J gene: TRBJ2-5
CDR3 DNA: TGCGCCAGCAGCCCCGGGACTAGCGGACAAGAGACCCAGTACTTC
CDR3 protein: CASSPGTSGQETQYF

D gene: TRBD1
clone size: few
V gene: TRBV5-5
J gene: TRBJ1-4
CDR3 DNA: TGTGCCAGCAGCTTGCGGCAGGGGGCAGGGGAAAAACTGTTTTTT
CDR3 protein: CASSLRQGAGEKLFF

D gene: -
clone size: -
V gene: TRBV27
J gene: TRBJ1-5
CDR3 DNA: TGTGCCAGCAGTTTTTCCCGGCATCAGCCCCAGCATTTT
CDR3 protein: CASSFSRHQPQHF

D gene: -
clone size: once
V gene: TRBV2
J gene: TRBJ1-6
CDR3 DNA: TGTGCCAGCAGTCCGGCGTATAATTCACCCCTCCACTTT
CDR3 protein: CASSPAYNSPLHF

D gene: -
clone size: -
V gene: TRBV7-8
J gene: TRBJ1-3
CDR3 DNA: TGTGCCAGCAGCTTAGGACGGAGGGGTTTGAGCTCTGGAAACACCATATATTTT
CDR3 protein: CASSLGRRGLSSGNTIYF

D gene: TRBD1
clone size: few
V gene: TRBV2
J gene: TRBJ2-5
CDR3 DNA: TGTGCCAGCAATAATGACAGGGGGGAGACCCAGTACTTC
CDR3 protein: CASNNDRGETQYF

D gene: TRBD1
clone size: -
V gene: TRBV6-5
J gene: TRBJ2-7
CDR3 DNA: TGTGCCAGCGCCAGGACAGGGCAAATCTACGAGCAGTACTTC
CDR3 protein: CASARTGQIYEQYF

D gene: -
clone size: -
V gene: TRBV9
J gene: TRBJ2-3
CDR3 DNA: TGTGCCAGCAGCCCCCTGGCGGGAATCACAGATACGCAGTATTTT
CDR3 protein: CASSPLAGITDTQYF

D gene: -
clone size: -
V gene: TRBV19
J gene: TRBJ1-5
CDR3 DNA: TGTGCCAGTAGTATAGGCGGGGGGGGGCCTGGAAATCAGCCCCAGCATTTT
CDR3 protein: CASSIGGGGPGNQPQHF

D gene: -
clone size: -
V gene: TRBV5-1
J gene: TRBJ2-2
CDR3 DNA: TGCGCCAGCAGCCCTGGACAGATCACCGGGGAGCTGTTTTTT
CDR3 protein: CASSPGQITGELFF

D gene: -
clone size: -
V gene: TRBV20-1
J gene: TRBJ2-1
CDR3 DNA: TGCAGTGCTAGTGTTCTACTACCAGACAATGAGCAGTTCTTC
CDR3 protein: CSASVLLPDNEQFF

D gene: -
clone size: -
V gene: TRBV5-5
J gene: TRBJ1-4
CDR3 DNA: TGTGCCAGCACCTTAACACGGGGGCTTGAAAAACTGTTTTTT
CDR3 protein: CASTLTRGLEKLFF

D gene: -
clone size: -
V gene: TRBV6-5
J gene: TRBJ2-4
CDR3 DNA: TGTGCCAGCCGGGCCTCGGGGGCGAACATTCAGTACTTC
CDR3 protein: CASRASGANIQYF

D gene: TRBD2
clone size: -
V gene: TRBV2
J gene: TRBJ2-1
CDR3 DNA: TGTGCCAGCAGTGAAAGGAGCGGGAGGGCTGGCGAGCAGTTCTTC
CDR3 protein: CASSERSGRAGEQFF

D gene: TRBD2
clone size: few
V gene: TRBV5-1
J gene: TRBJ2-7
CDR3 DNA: TGCGCCAGCAGCACCCAAGCGGGAGGGGGTGTAGGGCAGTACTTC
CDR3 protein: CASSTQAGGGVGQYF

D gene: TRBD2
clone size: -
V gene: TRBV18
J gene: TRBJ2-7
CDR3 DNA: TGTGCCAGCTCCAAGGGACTAGCGGGAGGGCCAGACTACGAGCAGTACTTC
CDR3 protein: CASSKGLAGGPDYEQYF

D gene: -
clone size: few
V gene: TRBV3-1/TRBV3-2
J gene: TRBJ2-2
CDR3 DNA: TGTGCCAGCAGCCAATTTTTGGCCGGGGAGCTGTTTTTT
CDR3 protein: CASSQFLAGELFF

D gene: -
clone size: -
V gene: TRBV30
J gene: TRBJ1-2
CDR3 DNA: TGTGCCTGGAGTGTACGGGGTTCTCTGGGCTACACCTTC
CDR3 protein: CAWSVRGSLGYTF

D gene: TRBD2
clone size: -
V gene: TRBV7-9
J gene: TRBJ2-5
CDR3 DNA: TGTGCCAGCAGCTTAGATAGCGGGGGGCAGACCCAGTACTTC
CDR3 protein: CASSLDSGGQTQYF

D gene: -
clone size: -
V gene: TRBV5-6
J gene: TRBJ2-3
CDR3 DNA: TGTGCCAGCAGCCACGGATTTTCCAGCACAGATACGCAGTATTTT
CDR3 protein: CASSHGFSSTDTQYF

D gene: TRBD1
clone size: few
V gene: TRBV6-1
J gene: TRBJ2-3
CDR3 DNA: TGTGCCAGCAGTGAAAGGGGGACAGAAGACCTCACAGATACGCAGTATTTT
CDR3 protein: CASSERGTEDLTDTQYF

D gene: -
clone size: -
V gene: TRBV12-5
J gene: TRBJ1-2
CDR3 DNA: TGTGCTAGTGGTTTGGTAGCCTATGGCTACACCTTC
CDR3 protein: CASGLVAYGYTF

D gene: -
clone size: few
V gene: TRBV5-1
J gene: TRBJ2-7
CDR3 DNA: TGCGCCAGCAGCTTGGAAGCTGTTACCGCAGACTACGAGCAGTACTTC
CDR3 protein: CASSLEAVTADYEQYF

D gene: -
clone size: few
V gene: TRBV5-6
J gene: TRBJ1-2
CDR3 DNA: TGTGCCAGCAGTCAGGGGCCCTATGGCTACACCTTC
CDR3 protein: CASSQGPYGYTF

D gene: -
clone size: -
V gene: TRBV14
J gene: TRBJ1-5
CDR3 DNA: TGTGCCAGCAGCCAAGATGGCAGGGCGCCCCAGCATTTT
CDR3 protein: CASSQDGRAPQHF

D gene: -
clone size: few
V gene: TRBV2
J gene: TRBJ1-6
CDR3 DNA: TGTGCCAGCAGTGAATCCAGGCGTCCCCTCCACTTT
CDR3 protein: CASSESRRPLHF

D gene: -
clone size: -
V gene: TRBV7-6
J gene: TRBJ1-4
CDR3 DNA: TGTGCCAGCAGCTTAGGGGGAGCGGCTAATGAAAAACTGTTTTTT
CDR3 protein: CASSLGGAANEKLFF

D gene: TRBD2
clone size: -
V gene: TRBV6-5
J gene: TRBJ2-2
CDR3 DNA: TGTGCCAGTAGCGGGAGGGCCGGGAACACCGGGGAGCTGTTTTTT
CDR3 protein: CASSGRAGNTGELFF

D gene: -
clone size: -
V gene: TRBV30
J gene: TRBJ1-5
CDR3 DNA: TGTGCCTGGAGTAGCGGCCGTAGCAATCAGCCCCAGCATTTT
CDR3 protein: CAWSSGRSNQPQHF

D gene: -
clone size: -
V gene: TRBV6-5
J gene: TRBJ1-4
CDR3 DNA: TGTGCCAGCAGCCGGGACCATTCGGAAGAAAAACTGTTTTTT
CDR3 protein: CASSRDHSEEKLFF

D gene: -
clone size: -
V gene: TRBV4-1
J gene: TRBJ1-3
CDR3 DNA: TGCGCCAGCAGCCAAGATGGAGTCTCTGGAAACACCATATATTTT
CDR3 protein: CASSQDGVSGNTIYF

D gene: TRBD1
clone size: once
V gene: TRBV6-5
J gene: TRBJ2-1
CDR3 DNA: TGTGCCAGCAGTTACTGGGCGGGACAGGGGTACAATGAGCAGTTCTTC
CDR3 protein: CASSYWAGQGYNEQFF

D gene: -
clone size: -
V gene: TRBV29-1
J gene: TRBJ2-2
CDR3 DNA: TGCAGCGCCGGCGAGGGGGGAGATGGCGGGGAGCTGTTTTTT
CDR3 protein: CSAGEGGDGGELFF

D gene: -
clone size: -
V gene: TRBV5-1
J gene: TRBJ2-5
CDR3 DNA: TGCGCCAGCAGCCCAAGGCCACAGACCCAAGAGACCCAGTACTTC
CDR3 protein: CASSPRPQTQETQYF

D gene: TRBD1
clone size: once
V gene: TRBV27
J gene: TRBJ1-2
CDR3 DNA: TGTGCCAGCAGTAAGACAGGGTCTGGCTACACCTTC
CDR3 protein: CASSKTGSGYTF